This T cell receptor beta chain is from a study of molecular identifiers for immune sequencing clone quantification. TCRdb independently ran MiXCR on the PCR reads; one entry per CDR3 protein. Found here are roughly 93,000 distinct CDR3 sequences, around a fifth of them singletons; the top ten hold roughly 0.89%. This clonotype has a count of ten or more. Between the trimmed V and J ends, which lost 3 bases and 5 bases, there was a span of 10 bases. Germline CDR1 GTSNPN, CDR2 SVGIG (reference sequence). This CDR3 is 13 amino acids long. The receptor's source is a human donor in good health. Some libraries in this study had Jurkat cell RNA spiked in. The genes are TRBV30 and TRBJ2-2, with D maybe TRBD2 (5 bases). Sequencing input: naive CD8+ T cells from blood, with Jurkat cell RNA spiked in. This sample's subset: FACS-sorted CD8+CD4-CCR7+CD45RA+ naive T cells. The CDR3 loop is CAWSPTGTGELFF. The CDR3 DNA reads as TGTGCCTGGAGCCCGACGGGAACCGGGGAGCTGTTTTTT.